Listed here are 17 T cell receptor beta chains from one sample, sequenced in a study of long-term antiretroviral therapy in people with HIV. Version v3.0 of the immunoSEQ assay ran at survey level. The data were produced by immunoSEQ multiplex PCR, yet TCRdb's version contains in-frame clones alone and is incomplete. The sample includes 25,000 to 35,000 clones, approximately 90% of them seen just once. The specimen comprised unsorted PBMCs, sampled 1.8 years after starting antiretroviral therapy. The origin of the receptors is a woman aged 18-29 years with HIV.

V gene TRBV27 combines with J gene TRBJ2-7; 11 bases fit TRBD2. Germline V CDR1 and CDR2: MNHEY, SMNVEV (reference sequence). The CDR3 loop spans 16 amino acids. J lost 0 bases, V lost 4 bases, and 5 bases had no gene match. In DNA, the CDR3 is TGTGCCAGCAGTTCGACGGGACTAGCGGCCTCCTACGAGCAGTACTTC. Translating gives CASSSTGLAASYEQYF.

The rearrangement joins TRBV9 to TRBJ1-1; D unclear. Germline loops: CDR1 SGDLS, CDR2 YYNGEE. Trimming pared 4 bases from V and 1 base from J, leaving 8 bases between. The CDR3 is 13 residues long. CDR3 DNA sequence: TGTGCCAGCAGCCCCTCGGGGAACACTGAAGCTTTCTTT. Translated: CASSPSGNTEAFF.

The rearrangement links TRBV27 to TRBJ2-1; D unclear. Germline CDR1 reads MNHEY; CDR2 reads SMNVEV (reference sequence). This CDR3 has 13 amino acids. The germline V and J ends were trimmed by 6 bases and 7 bases, with 13 bases remaining between them. CDR3 protein: CASSLGSWNEQFF. The DNA for the CDR3 is TGTGCCAGCAGCCTAGGGTCTTGGAATGAGCAGTTCTTC.

The chain joins TRBV20-1 to TRBJ2-5; D not certain. From germline, CDR1 is DFQATT and CDR2 SNEGSKA (reference sequence). The CDR3 contains 10 residues. The V end was cut by 6 bases, the J end by 0 bases, with 2 bases between. The CDR3 bases are TGCAGTGCGCACCAAGAGACCCAGTACTTC. This sequence encodes CSAHQETQYF.

This sequence joins TRBV6-1 and TRBJ2-1; TRBD2 agrees at 13 bases. The CDR3 extends over 18 amino acids. Germline CDR1 is MNHNS and CDR2 is SASEGT. Germline trimming cut 4 bases from V and 5 bases from J; bases unmatched to any gene: 11. DNA for the CDR3: TGTGCCAGCAGTGGATCCGCCCTGGGACTAGCGGGAAACAATGAGCAGTTCTTC. This gives the protein CASSGSALGLAGNNEQFF.

In this sample, this clone turned up once. V usage is TRBV7-2 and J usage is TRBJ1-6, with no clear D. Trimming removed 1 base at V and 8 bases at J, with 6 bases between. This CDR3 comprises 13 residues. The germline CDR1 and CDR2 sequences are SGHTA and FQGNSA. CDR3 in DNA: TGTGCCAGCAGCTTAGATCAGTATTCACCCCTCCACTTT. Translated, it gives CASSLDQYSPLHF.

V and J are TRBV28 and TRBJ1-5; D is unresolved. CDR3 size: 15 residues. Trimming cost V 6 bases and J 0 bases, with 12 bases left between them. The germline CDR1 and CDR2 sequences are MDHEN and SYDVKM. As DNA, the CDR3 is TGTGCCAGCAGCCTCCTTCAGAGTAGCAATCAGCCCCAGCATTTT. Translating gives CASSLLQSSNQPQHF. Full variable domain (outside the CDR3, taken from reference TRBV28 and TRBJ1-5): DVKVTQSSRYLVKRTGEKVFLECVQDMDHENMFWYRQDPGLGLRLIYFSYDVKMKEKGDIPEGYSVSREKKERFSLILESASTNQTSMYLCASSLLQSSNQPQHFGDGTRLSIL.

The chain has TRBV28 and TRBJ1-3; 7 bases map to TRBD1. The CDR3 has 16 amino acids. CDR1 and CDR2 from the germline V gene are MDHEN and SYDVKM. V was pared by 6 bases and J by 0 bases, with 8 bases of the junction left unmatched. This chain's CDR3 is CASSPGQIISGNTIYF. In DNA form, the CDR3 reads TGTGCCAGCAGCCCGGGACAGATCATCTCTGGAAACACCATATATTTT.

The sample holds a few counts of this clone. The J gene is TRBJ2-7, the V gene TRBV19, with 7 nucleotides matching TRBD1. In germline, CDR1 is LNHDA, CDR2 SQIVND (reference sequence). The J segment lost 4 bases and the V segment lost 7 bases, leaving 7 bases of the junction unmatched. The CDR3 sequence is 13 residues long. The DNA of the CDR3 is TGTGCCAGTATGGACAGGAGCACATACGAGCAGTACTTC. Translated: CASMDRSTYEQYF.

This chain connects TRBV7-9 to TRBJ2-1, with TRBD2 as a possible D gene (5 bases). Trimming left V 5 bases short and J 3 bases short, with 17 bases between. This CDR3 spans 16 amino acids. CDR1 and CDR2 from the germline V gene are SEHNR and FQNEAQ (reference sequence). The CDR3 loop is CASSLNSGRYYNEQFF. CDR3 sequence (DNA): TGTGCCAGCAGCCTAAACAGCGGACGCTACTACAATGAGCAGTTCTTC.

The rearrangement links TRBV29-1 to TRBJ2-7; 9 bases map to TRBD2. CDR3 length equals 15 residues. With V trimmed by 2 bases and J by 4 bases, 9 bases remained unmatched. Germline CDR1 and CDR2: SQVTM and ANQGSEA. CDR3 DNA sequence: TGCAGCGTTGAAAGCAAGAGCGGGAGGCAGTACGAGCAGTACTTC. Translating it yields CSVESKSGRQYEQYF.

The chain joins TRBV14 to TRBJ1-2, with D uncertain. CDR1 and CDR2 (germline): SGHDN, FVKESK. This CDR3 spans 13 amino acids. Trimming pared 1 base from V and 5 bases from J, leaving 8 bases between. CDR3 nucleotides: TGTGCCAGCAGCCAAGTCTTGGGGTATGGCTACACCTTC. This translates into CASSQVLGYGYTF.

CDR3 DNA sequence: TGTGCCAGCAGTTCGACTAGCGGAACCCTCACCGGGGAGCTGTTTTTT. Its translation: CASSSTSGTLTGELFF. The chain couples TRBV5-4 to TRBJ2-2; 9 bases map to TRBD2. The trim removed 5 bases at V and 4 bases at J, leaving 9 bases unmatched. The CDR3 contains 16 residues. CDR1 is SGHNT and CDR2 is YYREEE in the germline V gene (reference sequence).

The chain links TRBV7-9 to TRBJ2-1, with 8 positions matching TRBD2. Germline CDR1 is SEHNR and CDR2 is FQNEAQ (reference sequence). The ends lost 5 bases at V and 3 bases at J; junction bases unmatched: 9. CDR3 length equals 16 residues. The CDR3 DNA follows: TGTGCCAGCAGCCACCAAGGACTAGCTATCTACAATGAGCAGTTCTTC. It specifies CASSHQGLAIYNEQFF.

The chain is built from TRBV6-5 and TRBJ2-7; possible D gene TRBD2, 6 bases. V lost 6 bases, J lost 0 bases, and 15 bases lay in between. The germline CDR1 and CDR2 sequences are MNHEY and SVGAGI. This CDR3 is built from 15 residues. CDR3: CASRLSGDSSYEQYF. The CDR3 nucleotides are TGTGCCAGCAGACTTTCGGGAGACTCCTCCTACGAGCAGTACTTC.

The rearrangement joins TRBV4-1 to TRBJ1-4; 7 nucleotides line up with TRBD1. V trimming: 3 bases; J trimming: 2 bases; junction bases outside the gene matches: 3. Germline V lookup: CDR1 MGHRA, CDR2 YSYEKL. The CDR3 contains 15 residues. CDR3 bases: TGCGCCAGCAGCCAGCCAGGGGGGACTAATGAAAAACTGTTTTTT. It specifies CASSQPGGTNEKLFF.

This chain links TRBV11-2 with TRBJ2-2; no firm D call. Germline CDR1 reads SGHAT; CDR2 reads FQNNGV. V lost 3 bases and J 6 bases, leaving 11 bases between the germline ends. This CDR3 contains 14 residues. The CDR3 nucleotides are TGTGCCAGCAGCTTCCCCCCGTCCTCCGGGGAGCTGTTTTTT. Translation gives CASSFPPSSGELFF.